Below, 28 T cell receptor beta chains from the same sample are listed, as sequenced in a study of T cells in Graves' hyperthyroidism and ophthalmopathy. RNA transcripts gave rise to amplified TCR beta CDR3 regions. RT-PCR in the first round (using the HTBI primer set) targeted the TCR CDR3. TCRdb reprocessed the multiplex PCR reads via MiXCR and lists one record per CDR3 protein. This table holds fewer than 700,000 distinct CDR3 sequences, 17% found once. Sequencing was performed on blood. All receptors derive from a woman under 30 with Graves' ophthalmopathy.

This clonotype was picked up many times. The rearrangement links TRBV5-1 to TRBJ1-2; D uncertain. There are 13 residues in the CDR3. V lost 6 bases, J lost 8 bases, and 17 bases lay in between. Germline values: CDR1 SGHRS, CDR2 YFSETQ. The CDR3 sequence: CASTQEEPGGYTF. The CDR3 region has the DNA TGCGCCAGCACCCAAGAGGAGCCTGGGGGCTACACCTTC.

This clonotype came up a few times. V gene TRBV6-5 combines with J gene TRBJ2-5; 9 positions agree with TRBD2. V shed 0 bases and J 2 bases; nucleotides not matched to a gene: 7. The CDR3 runs 17 residues. Germline values: CDR1 MNHEY, CDR2 SVGAGI. CDR3 sequence (DNA): TGTGCCAGCAGTTACTCTGGCGGGGGGGTTACACAAGAGACCCAGTACTTC. The encoded protein is CASSYSGGGVTQETQYF.

The chain has TRBV3-1 and TRBJ2-2; 10 bases match TRBD2. Per germline, CDR1 LGHDT and CDR2 YNNKEL (reference sequence). V trimming: 5 bases; J trimming: 6 bases; junction bases outside the gene matches: 12. CDR3 length equals 17 residues. In nucleotides, the CDR3 is TGTGCCAGCAGCGAACCTTCTAGCGGGAGAATTCCCGGGGAGCTGTTTTTT. It codes for CASSEPSSGRIPGELFF. The full variable domain, its missing parts supplied by reference TRBV3-1 and TRBJ2-2, is DTAVSQTPKYLVTQMGNDKSIKCEQNLGHDTMYWYKQDSKKFLKIMFSYNNKELIINETVPNRFSPKSPDKAHLNLHINSLELGDSAVYFCASSEPSSGRIPGELFFGEGSRLTVL.

This clonotype was picked up many times. The chain is built from TRBV20-1 and TRBJ1-2, with 7 bases that match TRBD1. The CDR3 totals 12 residues. V lost 5 bases to trimming and J lost 6 bases; unmatched junction nucleotides: 6. Germline V gives CDR1 DFQATT, CDR2 SNEGSKA (reference sequence). The CDR3 reads CSAPTGEDGYTF. The DNA of the CDR3 is TGCAGTGCTCCCACAGGGGAAGATGGCTACACCTTC.

Many counts were recorded for this clonotype. The chain carries TRBV6-5 and TRBJ2-3; TRBD2 matches at 10 bases. Losses at the gene ends were 0 bases for V and 6 bases for J; bases not matched to a gene: 0. In germline, CDR1 is MNHEY, CDR2 SVGAGI. This CDR3 has 14 residues. Written as DNA, the CDR3 is TGTGCCAGCAGTTACTCGACTAGCGGGGATACGCAGTATTTT. Translating gives CASSYSTSGDTQYF.

This clonotype has ten or more counts. The rearrangement links TRBV28 to TRBJ2-7, with 8 bases lining up with TRBD1. The CDR3 totals 15 residues. The V and J ends lost 5 bases and 3 bases, in that order; junction bases with no gene match: 9. CDR1 and CDR2 (germline): MDHEN, SYDVKM. CDR3 region: CASSGSLDRGYEQYF. The CDR3 bases are TGTGCCAGCAGTGGAAGCCTCGACAGGGGCTACGAGCAGTACTTC. Together with reference TRBV28 and TRBJ2-7, the CDR3 gives the full variable domain: DVKVTQSSRYLVKRTGEKVFLECVQDMDHENMFWYRQDPGLGLRLIYFSYDVKMKEKGDIPEGYSVSREKKERFSLILESASTNQTSMYLCASSGSLDRGYEQYFGPGTRLTVT.

This chain joins TRBV10-2 and TRBJ2-7; D is unresolved. The CDR3 extends over 10 amino acids. Trimming removed 10 bases at V and 4 bases at J, with 8 bases between. Germline V gene sequence: CDR1 WSHSY, CDR2 SAAADI. CDR3 in DNA: TGCGCCACGAAGGGATACGAGCAGTACTTC. The encoded protein is CATKGYEQYF.

This clonotype appeared a few times. The chain is built from TRBV6-2 or TRBV6-3 and TRBJ1-2; D is undetermined. Trimming left V 0 bases short and J 6 bases short, with 8 bases between. The CDR3 sequence is 13 residues long. Germline lookup yields CDR1 MNHEY and CDR2 SVGEGT. The DNA of the CDR3 is TGTGCCAGCAGTTACTCGACGGGCAATGGCTACACCTTC. Amino acids: CASSYSTGNGYTF.

This clonotype showed up many times. The rearrangement links TRBV20-1 to TRBJ2-7, with 7 nucleotides matching TRBD2. Germline V gene data show CDR1 as DFQATT and CDR2 as SNEGSKA (reference sequence). The ends lost 5 bases at V and 6 bases at J; junction bases unmatched: 13. The CDR3 loop spans 14 amino acids. CDR3 in amino acids: CSARRSGNLREQYF. The CDR3 DNA sequence: TGCAGTGCTCGGCGGAGCGGGAACCTTCGCGAGCAGTACTTC.

The V call is TRBV30, the J call TRBJ2-7; weak D call: TRBD1 (6 bases). With 0 bases removed from V and 6 bases from J, the gap between germline ends came to 6 bases. In germline, CDR1 is GTSNPN, CDR2 SVGIG (reference sequence). The CDR3 is 11 amino acids. The CDR3 loop reads CAWSVQGEQYF. The CDR3 region has the DNA TGTGCCTGGAGTGTACAGGGCGAGCAGTACTTC.

Many counts were recorded for this clonotype. This rearrangement joins TRBV2 to TRBJ2-5; D gene ambiguous. Germline V gives CDR1 SNHLY, CDR2 FYNNEI. V was trimmed by 7 bases and J by 5 bases, leaving 14 bases between them. This CDR3 has 13 amino acids. CDR3 amino acids: CASKADHRETQYF. CDR3 sequence (DNA): TGTGCCAGCAAGGCCGACCATCGCGAGACCCAGTACTTC.

This clonotype was observed a few times. The V gene is TRBV30, the J gene TRBJ2-1; 8 nucleotides match TRBD2. Germline CDR1 and CDR2: GTSNPN and SVGIG (reference sequence). The V and J ends lost 1 base and 0 bases, in that order; junction bases with no gene match: 2. The CDR3 covers 15 residues. CDR3 nucleotide sequence: TGTGCCTGGAGTGATAGCGGGGCCTCCTACAATGAGCAGTTCTTC. Translating gives CAWSDSGASYNEQFF.

This clonotype was counted a few times. This sequence joins TRBV4-1 and TRBJ2-7; 11 positions agree with TRBD2. After removal of 4 bases from V and 2 bases from J, the junction contained 4 bases not matched to a gene. The CDR3 covers 15 residues. Germline V gene sequence: CDR1 MGHRA, CDR2 YSYEKL. The CDR3 DNA follows: TGCGCCAGCAGCCGGGGGACTAGCGGACCCTACGAGCAGTACTTC. Translating gives CASSRGTSGPYEQYF.

This clonotype showed up many times. The rearrangement joins TRBV3-1 to TRBJ2-5; no clear D gene. CDR1 is LGHDT, CDR2 YNNKEL, per germline (reference sequence). The CDR3 sequence is 12 residues long. V lost 1 base and J 7 bases, leaving 7 bases between the germline ends. The CDR3 here is CASSQGEGTQYF. The DNA of the CDR3 is TGTGCCAGCAGCCAAGGCGAAGGGACCCAGTACTTC.

The CDR3 DNA reads TGTGCCACTAGCCCAGGGACTAGCGGCTCCTACGAGCAGTACTTC. Protein: CATSPGTSGSYEQYF. The rearrangement uses TRBV7-2 and TRBJ2-7; TRBD2 aligns across 11 bases. The CDR3 has 15 residues. V lost 10 bases to trimming and J lost 0 bases; unmatched junction nucleotides: 8. CDR1 SGHTA and CDR2 FQGNSA come from the germline V gene.

J is TRBJ2-7 and V is TRBV13; D ambiguous. Trimming took 5 bases from V and 2 from J, leaving 13 bases between them. The CDR3 loop spans 14 amino acids. The germline gives CDR1 PRHDT, CDR2 FYEKMQ (reference sequence). In nucleotides, the CDR3 is TGTGCCAGCAGCCAAGGACGGATGACCTACGAGCAGTACTTC. Translating it yields CASSQGRMTYEQYF.

This chain connects TRBV20-1 to TRBJ2-4; D remains ambiguous. CDR1 is DFQATT, CDR2 SNEGSKA, per germline (reference sequence). The CDR3 loop spans 18 amino acids. Trimming stripped 4 bases from V and 0 bases from J, with 22 bases between. DNA of the CDR3: TGCAGTGCTACCTCACTCCTCTCTCGTCCCCCAGCCAAAAACATTCAGTACTTC. The encoded protein is CSATSLLSRPPAKNIQYF.

The chain is built from TRBV20-1 and TRBJ1-5; a possible D gene is TRBD1 (5 bases). Germline V gene sequence: CDR1 DFQATT, CDR2 SNEGSKA (reference sequence). This CDR3 region has 16 residues. Between the trimmed V and J ends, which lost 4 bases and 4 bases, there was a span of 20 bases. The CDR3 reads CSAKDSAQGRNQPQHF. Here the CDR3 DNA reads TGCAGTGCTAAAGATTCAGCGCAGGGTAGGAATCAGCCCCAGCATTTT.

This clonotype was detected many times. The chain is built from TRBV20-1 and TRBJ2-5, with D perhaps matching TRBD2 (6 bases). Germline V gene data show CDR1 as DFQATT and CDR2 as SNEGSKA (reference sequence). V lost 0 bases, J lost 4 bases, and 15 bases lay in between. This CDR3 is built from 15 residues. The CDR3 DNA is TGCAGTGCTAGAGATCTGCGGGGAGTGCGAGAGACCCAGTACTTC. Protein sequence: CSARDLRGVRETQYF.

The rearrangement joins TRBV4-1 to TRBJ2-7, with TRBD2 as a possible D gene (5 bases). Germline assignment: CDR1 MGHRA and CDR2 YSYEKL. The CDR3 spans 15 residues. The V gene lost 1 base and the J gene lost 2 bases, with 12 bases spanning the gap. The CDR3 sequence is CASSQASGVPYEQYF. CDR3 bases: TGCGCCAGCAGCCAAGCTTCCGGGGTCCCCTACGAGCAGTACTTC.

CDR3 region: CASSWGQGPPTDTQYF. The DNA of the CDR3 is TGCGCCAGCAGCTGGGGACAGGGTCCCCCCACAGATACGCAGTATTTT. The chain links TRBV5-1 to TRBJ2-3, with TRBD1 matching over 9 bases. J was trimmed by 2 bases and V by 3 bases; bases with no gene match: 7. Germline V lookup: CDR1 SGHRS, CDR2 YFSETQ. The CDR3 is 16 amino acids.

There are many counts of this clonotype. The V gene is TRBV24-1, the J gene TRBJ2-1; TRBD2 aligns across 12 bases. CDR3 length equals 15 residues. The V gene's germline CDR1 is KGHDR and CDR2 SFDVKD. With 7 bases clipped from V and 4 bases from J, the junction kept 4 bases outside the gene matches. DNA for the CDR3: TGTGCCACCAGATCGACTAGCGGGGGTTACAATGAGCAGTTCTTC. Its protein product is CATRSTSGGYNEQFF.

This clonotype has a handful of counts. V is TRBV4-1 and J is TRBJ1-2; TRBD1 agrees at 9 bases. With 1 base clipped from V and 7 bases from J, the junction kept 7 bases outside the gene matches. The CDR3 spans 15 residues. Germline assignment: CDR1 MGHRA and CDR2 YSYEKL. The CDR3 region is CASSQVQDRGSGYTF. In DNA, the CDR3 is TGCGCCAGCAGCCAAGTCCAGGACAGGGGATCTGGCTACACCTTC.

This clonotype was counted ten times or more. V is TRBV5-1 and J is TRBJ2-2, with 9 bases lining up with TRBD1. J gave up 4 bases and V 5 bases, and 6 bases lay outside the gene matches. Germline V gene lookup returns CDR1 SGHRS and CDR2 YFSETQ. This CDR3 contains 15 residues. CDR3 region: CASSMDRGPTGELFF. For the CDR3, the DNA is TGCGCCAGCAGTATGGACAGGGGCCCCACCGGGGAGCTGTTTTTT.

There are a few counts of this clonotype. The J gene is TRBJ2-7, the V gene TRBV10-1; perhaps TRBD2 as D (7 bases). From germline, CDR1 is WNHNN and CDR2 SYGVQD (reference sequence). Trimming took off 4 bases at V and 4 bases at J, with 14 bases between the two ends. This CDR3 contains 14 residues. The DNA of the CDR3 is TGCGCCAGCAGTGCGGGGGGCTCCCTTTACGAGCAGTACTTC. Translating it yields CASSAGGSLYEQYF.

A word on this clonotype: A single base separates this from a much larger clone, so it may be a read error. This chain connects TRBV12-3 or TRBV12-4 to TRBJ2-7; 8 bases are a match to TRBD1. The ends lost 6 bases at V and 7 bases at J; junction bases unmatched: 11. This CDR3 contains 14 residues. The CDR3 region is CASRGTGRGNEQYF. CDR3 in DNA: TGTGCCAGCAGGGGGACAGGAAGGGGCAATGAGCAGTACTTC.

This clonotype appeared many times. J is TRBJ2-1 and V is TRBV28; the match to TRBD2 covers 11 bases. The V gene end was trimmed by 6 bases and the J gene end by 15 bases; junction bases not matched to a gene: 7. From germline, CDR1 is MDHEN and CDR2 SYDVKM. CDR3 length: 12 residues. CDR3 residues: CASSIPGTSGFF. The CDR3 bases are TGTGCCAGCAGCATTCCCGGGACTAGCGGGTTCTTC.

V and J are TRBV4-1 and TRBJ2-5; perhaps TRBD1 as D (5 bases). Trimming left V 1 base short and J 1 base short, with 7 bases between. The CDR3 covers 14 residues. Germline V gene lookup returns CDR1 MGHRA and CDR2 YSYEKL. This CDR3 reads CASSQVRGQETQYF. In DNA, the CDR3 is TGCGCCAGCAGCCAAGTAAGGGGCCAAGAGACCCAGTACTTC.